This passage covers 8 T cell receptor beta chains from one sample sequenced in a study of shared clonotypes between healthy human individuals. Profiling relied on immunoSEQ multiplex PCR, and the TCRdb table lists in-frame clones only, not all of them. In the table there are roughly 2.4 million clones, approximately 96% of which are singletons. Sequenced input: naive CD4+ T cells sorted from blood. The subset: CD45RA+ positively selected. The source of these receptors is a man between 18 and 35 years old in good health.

CDR3 DNA: TGTGCCAGCAGCTTAGTTCGCCAGGGGGAGACCCAGTACTTC. Protein: CASSLVRQGETQYF. The chain joins TRBV7-9 to TRBJ2-5, with a weak D call TRBD1 (6 bases). Trimming stripped 1 base from V and 5 bases from J, with 11 bases between. Germline CDR1 is SEHNR and CDR2 is FQNEAQ (reference sequence). CDR3 size: 14 residues.

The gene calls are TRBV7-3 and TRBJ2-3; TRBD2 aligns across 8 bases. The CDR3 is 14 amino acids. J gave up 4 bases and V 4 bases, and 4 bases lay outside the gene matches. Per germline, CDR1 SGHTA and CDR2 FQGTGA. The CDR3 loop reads CASSSGLAPDTQYF. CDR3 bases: TGTGCCAGCAGCTCTGGACTAGCCCCAGATACGCAGTATTTT.

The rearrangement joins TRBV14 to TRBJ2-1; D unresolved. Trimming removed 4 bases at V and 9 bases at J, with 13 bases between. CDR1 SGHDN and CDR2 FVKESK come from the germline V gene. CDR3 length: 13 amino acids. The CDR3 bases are TGTGCCAGCAGCCCCTCGGGCCGTGGTGAGCAGTTCTTC. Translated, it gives CASSPSGRGEQFF.

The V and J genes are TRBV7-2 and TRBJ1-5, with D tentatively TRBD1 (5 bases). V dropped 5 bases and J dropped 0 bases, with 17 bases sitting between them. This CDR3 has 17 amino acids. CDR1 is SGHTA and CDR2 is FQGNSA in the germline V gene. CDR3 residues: CASSNTPGSSSNQPQHF. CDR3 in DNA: TGTGCCAGCAGCAATACCCCAGGGTCATCTAGCAATCAGCCCCAGCATTTT.

CDR3: CASSTGGGNTGELFF. The DNA of the CDR3 is TGTGCCAGCAGTACGGGGGGAGGGAACACCGGGGAGCTGTTTTTT. The genes are TRBV28 and TRBJ2-2, with 7 bases lining up with TRBD2. This CDR3 is 15 amino acids long. CDR1 MDHEN and CDR2 SYDVKM come from the germline V gene. J was trimmed by 1 base and V by 5 bases; bases with no gene match: 4.

CDR3 DNA: TGTGCCAGCTCACCACCGCTCCTAGCAACAGATACGCAGTATTTT. This sequence encodes CASSPPLLATDTQYF. This chain joins TRBV18 and TRBJ2-3; D might be TRBD2 (5 bases). The germline CDR1 and CDR2 sequences are KGHSH and LQKENI. Between the trimmed V and J ends, which lost 0 bases and 3 bases, there was a span of 10 bases. The CDR3 covers 15 residues.

The DNA for the CDR3 is TGTGCCAGCTGGTCCCGGGAGGACTATGGCTACACCTTC. The encoded protein is CASWSREDYGYTF. The chain employs TRBV2 and TRBJ1-2; the D is unclear. The V end lost 8 bases, the J end lost 3 bases, and 13 bases lay between the germline ends. CDR3 length: 13 residues. Looked up from germline, CDR1 is SNHLY and CDR2 is FYNNEI. The full variable domain, in which reference TRBV2 and TRBJ1-2 provide the parts outside the CDR3, is EPEVTQTPSHQVTQMGQEVILRCVPISNHLYFYWYRQILGQKVEFLVSFYNNEISEKSEIFDDQFSVERPDGSNFTLKIRSTKLEDSAMYFCASWSREDYGYTFGSGTRLTVV.

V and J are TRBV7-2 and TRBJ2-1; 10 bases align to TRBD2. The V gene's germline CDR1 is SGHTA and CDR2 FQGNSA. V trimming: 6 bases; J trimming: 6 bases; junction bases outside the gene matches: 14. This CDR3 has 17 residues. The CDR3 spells CASRFGLAVIRGNEQFF. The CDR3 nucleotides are TGTGCCAGCAGATTCGGACTAGCGGTGATCCGGGGCAATGAGCAGTTCTTC.